These 24 T cell receptor beta chains originate from one sample sequenced in a study of cytomegalovirus exposure and HLA in healthy donors. Amplification used 60 Vbeta primers and 13 Jbeta primers. The method was immunoSEQ multiplex PCR; TCRdb's version includes in-frame clones alone and lacks a portion of them. The sample includes 100,000 to 150,000 clones, around 80% of them seen just once. The source material was PBMCs. The origin of the receptors is a man between 50 and 59 years old in good health and CMV-seronegative.

This sequence joins TRBV27 and TRBJ2-5; 8 bases are shared with TRBD2. CDR1 is MNHEY and CDR2 is SMNVEV in the germline V gene (reference sequence). The CDR3 consists of 15 residues. Germline trimming cut 2 bases from V and 5 bases from J; bases unmatched to any gene: 7. CDR3 DNA: TGTGCCAGCAGTTTAACGGGGGGGCCGGGCGAGACCCAGTACTTC. Amino acid sequence: CASSLTGGPGETQYF.

The gene calls are TRBV12-2 and TRBJ2-5; TRBD1 is the table's D call, not checked against the DNA. TRBV12-2 is a pseudogene. CDR3 length: 11 amino acids. DNA for the CDR3: TGTGCAAGTCGCAAGGGGGACAGCCAGTACTTC. Protein sequence: CASRKGDSQYF.

This chain uses TRBV19 with TRBJ1-5, with no clear D. The V end was cut by 6 bases, the J end by 4 bases, with 7 bases between. Germline CDR1 reads LNHDA; CDR2 reads SQIVND (reference sequence). The CDR3 runs 12 residues. CDR3 region: CASSPGNQPQHF. DNA of the CDR3: TGTGCCAGTAGCCCCGGGAATCAGCCCCAGCATTTT. The variable domain in full, completed from reference TRBV19 and TRBJ1-5, reads DGGITQSPKYLFRKEGQNVTLSCEQNLNHDAMYWYRQDPGQGLRLIYYSQIVNDFQKGDIAEGYSVSREKKESFPLTVTSAQKNPTAFYLCASSPGNQPQHFGDGTRLSIL.

A single count supports this clone. V and J are TRBV6-1 and TRBJ2-7; D might be TRBD1 (6 bases). The CDR3 sequence is 12 residues long. Trimming removed 6 bases at V and 3 bases at J, with 9 bases between. CDR1 and CDR2 from the germline V gene are MNHNS and SASEGT. Written as DNA, the CDR3 is TGTGCCAGCAGCGCGGACAGCTACGAGCAGTACTTC. Translation gives CASSADSYEQYF.

This clone was found a few times. The V call is TRBV5-1, the J call TRBJ2-2; D possibly corresponds to TRBD1 (5 bases). Trimming removed 4 bases from V and 0 bases from J, with 10 bases in between. Germline V gives CDR1 SGHRS, CDR2 YFSETQ. The CDR3 is 15 residues long. The CDR3 loop reads CASSIRQTNTGELFF. CDR3 bases: TGCGCCAGCAGCATCCGACAGACGAACACCGGGGAGCTGTTTTTT.

The chain has TRBV23-1 and TRBJ2-7; 8 bases agree with TRBD1. TRBV23-1 is flagged as an ORF with uncertain function. V trimming: 3 bases; J trimming: 0 bases; junction bases outside the gene matches: 10. The CDR3 runs 17 residues. CDR3: CASSHRGQASFSYEQYV. The CDR3 coding sequence is TGCGCCAGCAGTCATCGGGGACAGGCCTCCTTCTCCTACGAGCAGTACGTC.

The rearrangement uses TRBV5-8 and TRBJ1-2; a possible D gene is TRBD1 (6 bases). Germline CDR1 SGHTS, CDR2 YDEGEE. The CDR3 has 12 residues. Trimming stripped 4 bases from V and 6 bases from J, with 10 bases between. The CDR3 sequence is CASSRYRDGYTF. CDR3 DNA: TGTGCCAGCAGCCGATACAGGGATGGCTACACCTTC.

J is TRBJ1-5 and V is TRBV18; D not certain. V lost 4 bases to trimming and J lost 0 bases, with 7 bases between them. CDR3 size: 14 residues. Germline V gives CDR1 KGHSH, CDR2 LQKENI. The CDR3 region has the DNA TGTGCCAGCTCACGACAAGATAGCAATCAGCCCCAGCATTTT. Encoded protein: CASSRQDSNQPQHF.

This chain joins TRBV6-5 and TRBJ1-2; D is undetermined. Germline loops: CDR1 MNHEY, CDR2 SVGAGI. The CDR3 is made up of 12 amino acids. V was shortened by 0 bases and J by 3 bases, with 2 bases between the two germline ends. CDR3 nucleotide sequence: TGTGCCAGCAGTTACTCCGACTATGGCTACACCTTC. Protein sequence: CASSYSDYGYTF.

This clone was counted only a few times. The rearrangement joins TRBV7-9 to TRBJ2-7; no clear D gene. This CDR3 has 11 amino acids. Germline V gene lookup returns CDR1 SEHNR and CDR2 FQNEAQ (reference sequence). V shed 1 base and J shed 6 bases, with 4 bases lying between them. CDR3 nucleotide sequence: TGTGCCAGCAGCTTAGATCTCGAGCAGTACTTC. Translation gives CASSLDLEQYF.

In DNA, the CDR3 is TGTGCCAGCAGCAAATTAAACTGCAGGGTTAATGAGCAGTTCTTC. Translating it yields CASSKLNCRVNEQFF. The chain links TRBV21-1 to TRBJ2-1; the D call TRBD1 from the table was never checked on the DNA. TRBV21-1 is a listed pseudogene. This CDR3 is 15 amino acids long.

This clone was seen only a few times. This chain links TRBV5-1 with TRBJ2-3; TRBD2 agrees at 14 bases. The V segment lost 4 bases and the J segment 0 bases; nucleotides outside the gene matches: 10. The CDR3 sequence is 19 residues long. Germline V lookup: CDR1 SGHRS, CDR2 YFSETQ. This CDR3 reads CASSRIPGLAGVSTDTQYF. DNA of the CDR3: TGCGCCAGCAGCCGGATTCCGGGACTAGCGGGGGTCAGCACAGATACGCAGTATTTT.

The chain couples TRBV28 to TRBJ2-5; perhaps TRBD2 as D (5 bases). The J call may not be correct, given that the DNA end is closer to TRBJ2-7. The CDR3 length is 15 residues. Germline CDR1 reads MDHEN; CDR2 reads SYDVKM. The DNA for the CDR3 is TGTGCCAGCAGTTTAGAAGGGCCGGACTCGTACGAGCAGTACTTC. Translated, it gives CASSLEGPDSYEQYF.

This sequence joins TRBV5-5 and TRBJ2-7; TRBD2 matches 7 bases. Per the germline V gene, CDR1 is SGHKS and CDR2 is YYEKEE (reference sequence). The length of the CDR3 is 14 residues. With V trimmed by 1 base and J by 0 bases, 1 base remained unmatched. CDR3 sequence: CASSLSGGSYEQYF. CDR3 in DNA: TGTGCCAGCAGCTTGTCGGGGGGCTCCTACGAGCAGTACTTC.

The chain joins TRBV7-3 to TRBJ2-2; TRBD2 agrees at 7 bases. The V gene end was trimmed by 5 bases and the J gene end by 4 bases; junction bases not matched to a gene: 19. Germline CDR1 is SGHTA and CDR2 is FQGTGA. This CDR3 contains 19 residues. In DNA, the CDR3 is TGTGCCAGCAGCCCCGGAATGGGGCGGGGGTTTAAGGGCACCGGGGAGCTGTTTTTT. This encodes CASSPGMGRGFKGTGELFF.

This sequence joins TRBV7-8 and TRBJ1-1; D call uncertain. The CDR3 sequence is 15 residues long. The germline CDR1 and CDR2 sequences are SGHVS and FQNEAQ. Trimming removed 0 bases at V and 4 bases at J, with 12 bases between. The CDR3 loop is CASSLAQGPGTEAFF. The CDR3 DNA reads TGTGCCAGCAGCTTAGCGCAAGGCCCGGGCACTGAAGCTTTCTTT.

The chain has TRBV18 and TRBJ2-1; 8 nucleotides agree with TRBD2. The CDR3 spans 15 residues. Germline trimming cut 1 base from V and 6 bases from J; bases unmatched to any gene: 5. In germline, CDR1 is KGHSH, CDR2 LQKENI. CDR3 sequence (DNA): TGTGCCAGCTCACCACTGCGGGGGGCCCTCAATGAGCAGTTCTTC. It is translated as CASSPLRGALNEQFF.

This clone has a handful of counts. J is TRBJ2-7 and V is TRBV7-2, with D perhaps TRBD1 (5 bases). Trimming removed 3 bases from V and 7 bases from J, with 13 bases in between. Per the germline V gene, CDR1 is SGHTA and CDR2 is FQGNSA. The CDR3 covers 13 residues. CDR3 loop: CASSFSRADEQYF. CDR3 nucleotide sequence: TGTGCCAGCAGCTTTTCCAGGGCGGATGAGCAGTACTTC.

The CDR3 nucleotides are TGTGCCAGCAGTTTACAAGGGGAGAACACTGAAGCTTTCTTT. It codes for CASSLQGENTEAFF. The chain joins TRBV28 to TRBJ1-1, with D possibly TRBD1 on 5 matching bases. The V end was cut by 2 bases, the J end by 1 base, with 8 bases between. CDR3 length: 14 residues. CDR1 and CDR2 from the germline V gene are MDHEN and SYDVKM.

This chain uses TRBV25-1 with TRBJ2-2; TRBD1 is a possible D gene (7 bases). The CDR3 spans 15 residues. V was shortened by 3 bases and J by 4 bases, with 12 bases between the two germline ends. Germline V gene data show CDR1 as MGHDK and CDR2 as SYGVNS. The CDR3 is CASSESQGGTGELFF. In DNA, the CDR3 is TGTGCCAGCAGTGAGTCGCAGGGGGGCACCGGGGAGCTGTTTTTT.

The rearrangement joins TRBV7-9 to TRBJ1-2; the D gene is possibly TRBD1 (6 bases). Germline V CDR1 and CDR2: SEHNR, FQNEAQ (reference sequence). CDR3 length: 18 residues. The V and J ends lost 5 bases and 0 bases respectively, with 22 bases between them. The CDR3 nucleotides read TGTGCCAGCAGCGGACGCTTCTCCGGACAGAGACCTAACTATGGCTACACCTTC. Its protein is CASSGRFSGQRPNYGYTF.

The chain has TRBV5-1 and TRBJ1-2; D remains unclear. The germline CDR1 and CDR2 sequences are SGHRS and YFSETQ. V lost 1 base, J lost 0 bases, and 7 bases lay in between. This CDR3 contains 14 residues. The CDR3 reads CASSLQIPNYGYTF. The CDR3 nucleotides read TGCGCCAGCAGCTTGCAGATTCCTAACTATGGCTACACCTTC.

The rearrangement links TRBV10-3 to TRBJ2-5; 7 positions match TRBD1. With V trimmed by 4 bases and J by 2 bases, 4 bases remained unmatched. The CDR3 is made up of 14 amino acids. Germline V gene data show CDR1 as ENHRY and CDR2 as SYGVKD. The CDR3 loop is CAISVGTVQETQYF. For the CDR3, the DNA is TGTGCCATCAGTGTGGGGACAGTGCAAGAGACCCAGTACTTC.

CDR3 DNA sequence: TGTGCCAGCAGCTTTTTGGACAGGGGGCTTCAGCCCCAGCATTTT. Encoded protein: CASSFLDRGLQPQHF. The chain links TRBV12-1 to TRBJ1-5; the listed D gene, TRBD1, was not tested against the DNA. TRBV12-1 has pseudogene status. The CDR3 is 15 amino acids.